The TCR beta chain under discussion was sequenced for a study of read filtering for tumor transcriptome and immune sequencing. Study summary: Revised staging placed about 8 patients in R-ISS I, roughly 17 in II, 7 in III. Study observations and caveats: IR-seq and RNA-seq agreed better without single-read clonotypes.

From approximately 400 ng of RNA, a library with molecular barcoded alpha/delta and beta/gamma adaptors was made. MiXCR, run by TCRdb on the reads, gives a single entry per CDR3 protein. Here the sample spans some 40,000 distinct CDR3 sequences, 10% to 15% being singletons. As for this clonotype: The antigen is unknown.

Material for sequencing was a population of CD138-negative cells sorted from bone marrow. This clonotype originated in a donor at least 40 years old with multiple myeloma.

CDR3 nucleotide sequence: TGTGCCAGCAGCTCTTACGGGGGGGTTAATGAAAAACTGTTTTTT. It specifies CASSSYGGVNEKLFF. The chain combines TRBV7-3 with TRBJ1-4, with D tentatively TRBD1 (5 bases). V gave up 4 bases and J gave up 4 bases, with 13 bases separating them. This CDR3 is built from 15 residues. Germline CDR1 SGHTA, CDR2 FQGTGA.